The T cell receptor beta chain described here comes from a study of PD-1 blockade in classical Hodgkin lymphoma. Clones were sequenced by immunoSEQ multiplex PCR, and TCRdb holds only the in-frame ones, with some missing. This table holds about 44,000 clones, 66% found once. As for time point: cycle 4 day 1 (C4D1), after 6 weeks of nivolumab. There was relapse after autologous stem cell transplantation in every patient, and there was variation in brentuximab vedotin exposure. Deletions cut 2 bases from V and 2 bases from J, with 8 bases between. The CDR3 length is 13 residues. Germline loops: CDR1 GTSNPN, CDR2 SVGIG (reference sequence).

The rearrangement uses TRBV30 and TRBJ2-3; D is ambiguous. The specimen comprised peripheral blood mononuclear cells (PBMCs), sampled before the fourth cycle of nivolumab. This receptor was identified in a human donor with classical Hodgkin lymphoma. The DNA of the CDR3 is TGTGCCTGGAGTTCTCGGGTCACAGATACGCAGTATTTT. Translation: CAWSSRVTDTQYF.